Described below is a single T cell receptor beta chain sequence and its context. V gave up 8 bases and J gave up 5 bases; unmatched junction bases: 13. Per germline, CDR1 SQVTM and CDR2 ANQGSEA. CDR3 length: 14 amino acids. This sample was taken from a study of blood T cell repertoires in COVID-19. About the study: Sources were T cells, B-cell-depleted T cells, or PBMCs; the material itself was cDNA or gDNA.

Some clones are missing from TCRdb's copy, which holds only in-frame ones; the method was immunoSEQ multiplex PCR. The sample lists about 210,000 clones; approximately 85% were seen once. This TCR was recovered from a man in his fifties with COVID-19, enrolled during active disease. The rearrangement links TRBV29-1 to TRBJ2-5, with 8 bases that match TRBD1. Material for sequencing was peripheral blood. This CDR3 is CSSGTGTGRETQYF. The CDR3 nucleotides read TGCAGCAGCGGTACCGGGACAGGAAGGGAGACCCAGTACTTC.